This passage covers 20 T cell receptor beta chains from one sample sequenced in a study of OX40 agonist ivuxolimab in advanced cancers. Assay used: immunoSEQ multiplex PCR; TCRdb lists only in-frame clones, some missing. Of fewer than 80,000 clones listed, about 91% are singletons. The specimen was CD4+ or CD8+ T cells sorted from blood, collected in a trial of the OX40 agonist ivuxolimab. The receptors here all came from an adult with an advanced solid tumor such as melanoma, head and neck, liver or kidney cancer.

This chain links TRBV18 with TRBJ1-2, with D perhaps matching TRBD1 (6 bases). CDR3 length equals 16 residues. The germline V and J ends were trimmed by 0 bases and 5 bases, with 16 bases remaining between them. Looked up from germline, CDR1 is KGHSH and CDR2 is LQKENI. For the CDR3, the DNA is TGTGCCAGCTCACCACCTTTTCACGGGACAAATTATGGCTACACCTTC. Translation gives CASSPPFHGTNYGYTF.

The chain recombines TRBV19 with TRBJ1-4; unclear D gene. Trimming stripped 2 bases from V and 8 bases from J, with 9 bases between. Germline V CDR1 and CDR2: LNHDA, SQIVND (reference sequence). The CDR3 sequence is 13 residues long. CDR3: CASSIRPGEKLFF. The CDR3 DNA sequence: TGTGCCAGTAGTATAAGGCCGGGAGAAAAACTGTTTTTT.

The chain couples TRBV5-1 to TRBJ2-7, with D tentatively TRBD2 (5 bases). Trimming took 4 bases from V and 3 from J, leaving 14 bases between them. CDR3 length: 14 amino acids. Per the germline V gene, CDR1 is SGHRS and CDR2 is YFSETQ. The CDR3, as DNA: TGCGCCAGCAGCCCAACTCGGGATAACTACGAGCAGTACTTC. It specifies CASSPTRDNYEQYF.

The chain couples TRBV6-5 to TRBJ2-1; TRBD2 matches 9 bases. In germline, CDR1 is MNHEY, CDR2 SVGAGI. The CDR3 covers 14 residues. The V and J ends lost 4 bases and 3 bases, in that order; junction bases with no gene match: 1. The CDR3 coding sequence is TGTGCCAGCAGTTCTAGCGGGAACTACAATGAGCAGTTCTTC. Its translation: CASSSSGNYNEQFF.

This chain links TRBV27 with TRBJ2-1; TRBD2 agrees at 7 bases. The germline CDR1 and CDR2 sequences are MNHEY and SMNVEV (reference sequence). V gave up 4 bases and J gave up 4 bases; unmatched junction bases: 7. This CDR3 spans 15 amino acids. The CDR3 region is CASSSGGTPYNEQFF. The DNA of the CDR3 is TGTGCCAGCAGTTCCGGGGGGACGCCATACAATGAGCAGTTCTTC.

V usage is TRBV14 and J usage is TRBJ1-4; D not certain. With 0 bases removed from V and 8 bases from J, the gap between germline ends came to 13 bases. Germline CDR1 SGHDN, CDR2 FVKESK. The CDR3 has 15 amino acids. CDR3 in DNA: TGTGCCAGCAGCCAAGACGGACGCCCCACAGAAAAACTGTTTTTT. Translating gives CASSQDGRPTEKLFF. Complete variable domain (other parts from reference TRBV14 and TRBJ1-4): EAGVTQFPSHSVIEKGQTVTLRCDPISGHDNLYWYRRVMGKEIKFLLHFVKESKQDESGMPNNRFLAERTGGTYSTLKVQPAELEDSGVYFCASSQDGRPTEKLFFGSGTQLSVL.

This rearrangement joins TRBV11-3 to TRBJ1-2; D is undetermined. The CDR3 runs to 13 residues. Germline lookup yields CDR1 SGHNT and CDR2 YENEEA. With 8 bases removed from V and 2 bases from J, the gap between germline ends came to 12 bases. The CDR3 spells CASHPRSNYGYTF. The CDR3 DNA sequence: TGTGCCAGCCACCCCAGGAGCAACTATGGCTACACCTTC.

The genes are TRBV6-1 and TRBJ1-1; 9 nucleotides agree with TRBD1. Trimming took 2 bases from V and 1 from J; bases not matched to a gene: 8. Germline-derived CDR1 and CDR2 are MNHNS and SASEGT. The CDR3 loop spans 17 amino acids. CDR3 protein: CASSEWRTGAGNTEAFF. Here the CDR3 DNA reads TGTGCCAGCAGTGAATGGAGGACAGGGGCCGGGAACACTGAAGCTTTCTTT.

The chain links TRBV7-2 to TRBJ2-7; 9 bases map to TRBD2. Germline loops: CDR1 SGHTA, CDR2 FQGNSA. Germline trimming cut 3 bases from V and 0 bases from J; bases unmatched to any gene: 3. CDR3 length: 15 residues. The CDR3: CASSFSSGSSYEQYF. The CDR3 DNA reads TGTGCCAGCAGCTTCAGTAGCGGGAGCTCCTACGAGCAGTACTTC.

The chain carries TRBV5-6 and TRBJ1-1; D perhaps matches TRBD1 (6 bases). This CDR3 is built from 12 residues. V shed 1 base and J shed 7 bases, with 8 bases lying between them. Per germline, CDR1 SGHDT and CDR2 YYEEEE. The CDR3 protein is CASSLRGNEAFF. DNA of the CDR3: TGTGCCAGCAGCTTGAGGGGGAATGAAGCTTTCTTT.

The chain links TRBV27 to TRBJ2-7; perhaps TRBD2 as D (5 bases). There are 13 residues in the CDR3. The ends were cut back, 7 bases at V and 3 bases at J, with 13 bases in the middle. Per germline, CDR1 MNHEY and CDR2 SMNVEV (reference sequence). In DNA, the CDR3 is TGTGCCAGCACCCTCGGGGTAGGCTACGAGCAGTACTTC. It specifies CASTLGVGYEQYF.

The rearrangement links TRBV5-1 to TRBJ2-2; 8 bases line up with TRBD1. CDR1 is SGHRS and CDR2 is YFSETQ in the germline V gene. The CDR3 sequence is 16 residues long. V was clipped by 0 bases and J by 5 bases; unmatched bases: 6. The CDR3: CASSLVQGAKTGELFF. The DNA for the CDR3 is TGCGCCAGCAGCTTGGTGCAGGGGGCTAAAACCGGGGAGCTGTTTTTT.

The genes are TRBV4-1 and TRBJ2-7; 7 positions match TRBD2. CDR1 and CDR2 (germline): MGHRA, YSYEKL. V was clipped by 1 base and J by 0 bases; unmatched bases: 6. This CDR3 is built from 16 residues. The CDR3: CASSQALREGSYEQYF. For the CDR3, the DNA is TGCGCCAGCAGCCAAGCTTTGAGGGAGGGCTCCTACGAGCAGTACTTC.

J is TRBJ2-1 and V is TRBV7-6; possibly TRBD1 or TRBD2 for D (5 bases each). V lost 5 bases and J 1 base, leaving 6 bases between the germline ends. CDR3 length equals 13 residues. Per the germline V gene, CDR1 is SGHVS and CDR2 is FNYEAQ. The CDR3 nucleotides are TGTGCCAGCAGCGGGGGATCCTACAATGAGCAGTTCTTC. Its protein product is CASSGGSYNEQFF.

There are many counts of this clone. The chain employs TRBV4-2 and TRBJ1-5, with a weak D call TRBD1 (6 bases). The germline V and J ends were trimmed by 0 bases and 2 bases, with 14 bases remaining between them. CDR1 and CDR2 from the germline V gene are LGHNA and YNFKEQ. The CDR3 is 17 residues long. CDR3 sequence reads: CASSQDFRGGRNQPQHF. In DNA form, the CDR3 reads TGTGCCAGCAGCCAAGATTTTCGGGGGGGCCGCAATCAGCCCCAGCATTTT.

The chain has TRBV5-6 and TRBJ2-7; D ambiguous. Germline assignment: CDR1 SGHDT and CDR2 YYEEEE. This CDR3 contains 13 residues. Trimming shortened V by 4 bases and J by 1 base, and 9 bases separated the two germline ends. CDR3 sequence: CASSQTVSYEQYF. The CDR3 coding sequence is TGTGCCAGCAGCCAGACGGTGTCCTACGAGCAGTACTTC.

This chain links TRBV4-2 with TRBJ2-7; D remains ambiguous. The CDR3 sequence is 15 residues long. V dropped 1 base and J dropped 0 bases, with 10 bases sitting between them. Per germline, CDR1 LGHNA and CDR2 YNFKEQ. The CDR3 loop is CASSQAVGISYEQYF. DNA of the CDR3: TGTGCCAGCAGCCAAGCAGTAGGAATCTCCTACGAGCAGTACTTC.

V usage is TRBV6-5 and J usage is TRBJ2-5; 12 nucleotides align to TRBD1. V trimming: 8 bases; J trimming: 4 bases; junction bases outside the gene matches: 8. This CDR3 has 15 residues. Germline values: CDR1 MNHEY, CDR2 SVGAGI. CDR3 in DNA: TGTGCCAGCTGCTTAGGGACAGGGGGCGGAGAGACCCAGTACTTC. Translation gives CASCLGTGGGETQYF.

Concerning this clone: Other nucleotide sequences from this sample produce the same CDR3. The chain couples TRBV5-4 to TRBJ2-3; perhaps TRBD2 as D (5 bases). The V and J ends lost 3 bases and 5 bases respectively, with 19 bases between them. The CDR3 spans 16 residues. From germline, CDR1 is SGHNT and CDR2 YYREEE (reference sequence). This CDR3 reads CASSSPAYPEGDTQYF. The DNA for the CDR3 is TGTGCCAGCAGCTCTCCCGCTTACCCTGAGGGAGATACGCAGTATTTT.

The rearrangement uses TRBV7-9 and TRBJ1-2, with D uncertain. In germline, CDR1 is SEHNR, CDR2 FQNEAQ (reference sequence). V was pared by 5 bases and J by 0 bases, with 16 bases between. The CDR3 has 16 amino acids. The CDR3 DNA reads TGTGCCAGCAGCCCCAACCCGGCAGTGTCTAACTATGGCTACACCTTC. It translates to CASSPNPAVSNYGYTF.